The TCR beta chain described here comes from a study of brain T cells in children with intractable seizures. Sample time point: blood from clinic visit 5 months post-surgery; TSC patient then seizure free. Profiling relied on immunoSEQ multiplex PCR, and the TCRdb table lists in-frame clones only, not all of them. This table holds 340,000 or so clones, more than 85% found once. The CDR3 length is 13 residues. Trimming shortened V by 0 bases and J by 3 bases, and 6 bases separated the two germline ends. Per the germline V gene, CDR1 is SGHDT and CDR2 is YYEEEE. The sequences come from peripheral blood, collected about 5 months after surgery. The source of this sequence is a boy in the first two years of life with tuberous sclerosis and intractable seizures. The chain combines TRBV5-6 with TRBJ2-5; D ambiguous. CDR3 in amino acids: CASSLGIEETQYF. In nucleotides, the CDR3 is TGTGCCAGCAGCTTGGGGATAGAAGAGACCCAGTACTTC.